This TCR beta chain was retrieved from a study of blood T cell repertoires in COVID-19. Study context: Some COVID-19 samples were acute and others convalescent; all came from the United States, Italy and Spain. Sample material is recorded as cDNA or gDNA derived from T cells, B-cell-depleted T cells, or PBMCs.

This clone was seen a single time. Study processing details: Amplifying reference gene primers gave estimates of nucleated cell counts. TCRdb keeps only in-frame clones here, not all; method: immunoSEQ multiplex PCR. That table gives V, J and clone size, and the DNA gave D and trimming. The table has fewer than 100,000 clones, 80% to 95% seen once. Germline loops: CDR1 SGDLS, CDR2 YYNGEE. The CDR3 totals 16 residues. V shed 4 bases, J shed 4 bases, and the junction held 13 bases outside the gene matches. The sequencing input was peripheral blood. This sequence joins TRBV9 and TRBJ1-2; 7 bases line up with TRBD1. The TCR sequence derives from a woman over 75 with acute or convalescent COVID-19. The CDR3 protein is CASSPNPGQTVYGYTF. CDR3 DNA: TGTGCCAGCAGCCCAAACCCGGGACAGACTGTCTATGGCTACACCTTC. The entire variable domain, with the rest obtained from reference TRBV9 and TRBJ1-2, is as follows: DSGVTQTPKHLITATGQRVTLRCSPRSGDLSVYWYQQSLDQGLQFLIQYYNGEERAKGNILERFSAQQFPDLHSELNLSSLELGDSALYFCASSPNPGQTVYGYTFGSGTRLTVV.